The sequence of this T cell receptor (beta chain) was determined in a study of blood T cells in healthy people across ages. Findings and limits, study-wide: Comparison with aged donors showed that long-lived donors had more naive CD4+ cells and higher diversity.

V was shortened by 0 bases and J by 2 bases, with 9 bases between the two germline ends. CDR1 is SGHRS, CDR2 YFSETQ, per germline. CDR3 size: 14 residues. It was with a sample-barcoded 5' primer and a J-beta primer mix that a second PCR of about 7 to 12 cycles was run. Via MiXCR, TCRdb re-called the 5' RACE reads, giving one row per CDR3 protein. Altogether about 830,000 distinct CDR3 sequences are present, roughly 50% being singletons, with the ten largest covering 22%. In the case of this clonotype: Its antigen is undetermined.

The sample providers were healthy Caucasian people from Russia, aged roughly 6 to 100. Sequenced material: blood. This TCR came from a man aged 25 to 40 in good health. The V call is TRBV5-1, the J call TRBJ2-7; D not resolved. CDR3 in amino acids: CASSLEVSTYEQYF. As DNA, the CDR3 is TGCGCCAGCAGCTTGGAGGTCTCAACCTACGAGCAGTACTTC.